This T cell receptor beta chain was identified in a study of blood T cell repertoires in COVID-19. Clones were read by immunoSEQ multiplex PCR, and TCRdb kept only the in-frame ones, dropping some. The data show fewer than 200,000 clones, with about 87% seen just once and about 12% held by the top ten. The CDR3 contains 18 residues. Germline V gene sequence: CDR1 KGHDR, CDR2 SFDVKD. The V and J ends lost 0 bases and 8 bases respectively, with 21 bases between them. This receptor was taken from an older woman with COVID-19, enrolled during active disease. The specimen sequenced was peripheral blood. The chain combines TRBV24-1 with TRBJ1-4, with D perhaps matching TRBD1 (5 bases). The CDR3 sequence is CATSDLILVEGRGEKLFF. The CDR3 DNA reads as TGTGCCACCAGTGATTTGATCTTGGTAGAGGGCCGGGGGGAAAAACTGTTTTTT.